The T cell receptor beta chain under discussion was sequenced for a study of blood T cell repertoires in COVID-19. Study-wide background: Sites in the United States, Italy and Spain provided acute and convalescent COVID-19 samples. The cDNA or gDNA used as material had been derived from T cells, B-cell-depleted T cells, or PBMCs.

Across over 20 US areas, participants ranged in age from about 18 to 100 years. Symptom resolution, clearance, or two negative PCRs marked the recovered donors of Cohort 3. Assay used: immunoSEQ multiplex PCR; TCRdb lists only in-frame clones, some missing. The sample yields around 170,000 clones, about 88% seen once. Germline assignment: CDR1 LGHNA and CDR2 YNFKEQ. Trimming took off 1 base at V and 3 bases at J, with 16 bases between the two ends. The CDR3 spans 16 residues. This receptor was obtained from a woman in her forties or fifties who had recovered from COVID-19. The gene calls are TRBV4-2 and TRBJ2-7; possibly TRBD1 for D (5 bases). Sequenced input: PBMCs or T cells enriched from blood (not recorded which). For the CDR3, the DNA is TGTGCCAGCAGCCAAGCACCGCAGGGCACTTTCTACGAGCAGTACTTC. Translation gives CASSQAPQGTFYEQYF.